This paragraph covers one T cell receptor (beta chain) sequence. The data derive from a study of tumor-infiltrating lymphocytes in primary liver carcinoma. Study details: All patients had surgically resected primary liver carcinoma.

Total RNA (around 500 ng) served as template for TCR beta cDNA synthesis primed by a constant-region primer. Libraries covering TCR beta were generated through three nested multiplex PCR rounds (using a slightly modified ARM-PCR). Forward primers for TRBV1-TRBV30 and a C-beta reverse primer served the first two PCR rounds, at about 10 cycles each. TCRdb used MiXCR to reprocess the multiplex PCR reads, holding one entry per CDR3 protein. The sample has 150,000 to 200,000 distinct CDR3 sequences; 60% are singletons. CDR1 and CDR2 (germline): SQVTM, ANQGSEA. CDR3 length: 14 amino acids. V lost 4 bases and J lost 4, with 14 bases in between. Both blood RNA, taken from unsorted whole blood, and germline DNA were extracted.

V gene TRBV29-1 combines with J gene TRBJ2-1; D might be TRBD1 or TRBD2, each matching 5 bases. This receptor was identified in a man aged 35 to 55 with primary liver carcinoma and hepatitis B virus infection. The sample was peripheral blood. The CDR3 coding sequence is TGCAGCGTTGGGGGCGGAGGTGTGTACAATGAGCAGTTCTTC. This sequence encodes CSVGGGGVYNEQFF.